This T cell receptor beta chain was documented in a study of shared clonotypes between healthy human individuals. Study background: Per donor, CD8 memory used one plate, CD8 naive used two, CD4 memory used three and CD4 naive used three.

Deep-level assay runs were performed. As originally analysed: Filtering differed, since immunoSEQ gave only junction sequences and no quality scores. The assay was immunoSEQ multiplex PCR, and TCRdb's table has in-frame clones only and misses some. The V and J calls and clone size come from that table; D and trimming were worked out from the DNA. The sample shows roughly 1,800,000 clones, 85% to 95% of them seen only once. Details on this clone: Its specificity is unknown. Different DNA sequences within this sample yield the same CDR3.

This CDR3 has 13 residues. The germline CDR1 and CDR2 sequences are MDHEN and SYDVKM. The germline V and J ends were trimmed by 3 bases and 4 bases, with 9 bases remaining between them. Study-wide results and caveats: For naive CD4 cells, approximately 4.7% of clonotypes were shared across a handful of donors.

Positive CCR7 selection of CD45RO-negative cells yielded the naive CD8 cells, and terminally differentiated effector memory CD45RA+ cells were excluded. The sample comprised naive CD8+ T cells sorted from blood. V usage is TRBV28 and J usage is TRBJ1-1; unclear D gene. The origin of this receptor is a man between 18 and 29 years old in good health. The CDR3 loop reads CASSFRVSTEAFF. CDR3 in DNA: TGTGCCAGCAGTTTCCGGGTGAGCACTGAAGCTTTCTTT.